Sequencing of this T cell receptor beta chain was carried out in a study of shared clonotypes between healthy human individuals. Only in-frame clones appear in the TCRdb table, and some are missing; sequencing was by immunoSEQ multiplex PCR. Of 2 million to 2.5 million clones detected, 85% to 95% appear once; the ten largest clones hold around 0.4%. A split of CD4+ cells into CD45RA+ naive and CD45RA-negative memory subsets was performed. With respect to this clone: What it binds is unknown.

Points from the study as a whole: Sequencing depth was predicted to influence how clonotypes are shared among donors.

The origin of this receptor is a man between 18 and 35 years old in good health. Some clones in this sample may be carry-over from other donors' samples. The specimen was naive CD4+ T cells from PBMCs. Subset defined: CD45RA+ positively selected.

CDR3 amino acids: CASTARQETQYF. For the CDR3, the DNA is TGTGCCAGCACGGCCAGACAAGAGACCCAGTACTTC. The V gene is TRBV2, the J gene TRBJ2-5, with D hard to call. The CDR3 sequence is 12 residues long. With 7 bases removed from V and 2 bases from J, the gap between germline ends came to 8 bases. The V gene's germline CDR1 is SNHLY and CDR2 FYNNEI. Full variable domain (outside the CDR3, taken from reference TRBV2 and TRBJ2-5): EPEVTQTPSHQVTQMGQEVILRCVPISNHLYFYWYRQILGQKVEFLVSFYNNEISEKSEIFDDQFSVERPDGSNFTLKIRSTKLEDSAMYFCASTARQETQYFGPGTRLLVL.